Shown below are 11 T cell receptor beta chains from a single sample sequenced in a study of cytomegalovirus exposure and HLA in healthy donors. The study ran its PCR with 60 Vbeta and 13 Jbeta primers. Clones were read by immunoSEQ multiplex PCR, and TCRdb kept only the in-frame ones, dropping some. The sample totals more than 100,000 clones; its top ten clones hold roughly 3.5%. The source material was PBMCs. The receptors were gathered from a man between 18 and 29 years old in good health and CMV-seronegative.

The chain recombines TRBV29-1 with TRBJ2-7; 7 bases align to TRBD2. The germline CDR1 and CDR2 sequences are SQVTM and ANQGSEA. This CDR3 spans 18 amino acids. In DNA, the CDR3 is TGCACCTACTCTCTACCGACCCCCATGTGGGGGAGGGTCCACGAGCAGTACTTC. Its translation: CTYSLPTPMWGRVHEQYF.

Comments on this clone: The sample holds other DNA sequences that translate to the same CDR3. V usage is TRBV5-1 and J usage is TRBJ2-7; D ambiguous. Germline V lookup: CDR1 SGHRS, CDR2 YFSETQ. Trimming took 1 base from V and 3 from J, leaving 5 bases between them. The CDR3 extends over 12 amino acids. CDR3 bases: TGCGCCAGCAGCTTGCCGAGCTACGAGCAGTACTTC. Its translation: CASSLPSYEQYF.

The chain employs TRBV30 and TRBJ2-5; 9 bases align to TRBD1. V was pared by 1 base and J by 5 bases, with 8 bases of the junction left unmatched. Per germline, CDR1 GTSNPN and CDR2 SVGIG (reference sequence). This CDR3 has 15 amino acids. The chain's CDR3 is CAWSGGTGLSETQYF. Here the CDR3 DNA reads TGTGCCTGGAGTGGAGGGACAGGGCTGTCCGAGACCCAGTACTTC.

This chain joins TRBV5-1 and TRBJ2-1; the match to TRBD2 covers 10 bases. J lost 4 bases, V lost 6 bases, and 7 bases had no gene match. The CDR3 covers 15 residues. Germline lookup yields CDR1 SGHRS and CDR2 YFSETQ. The CDR3 DNA sequence: TGCGCCAGCACGATACTAGCGGGGACTTACAATGAGCAGTTCTTC. As protein: CASTILAGTYNEQFF.

The rearrangement joins TRBV18 to TRBJ2-5, with 7 bases lining up with TRBD1. This CDR3 comprises 15 residues. In germline, CDR1 is KGHSH, CDR2 LQKENI. The ends lost 2 bases at V and 5 bases at J; junction bases unmatched: 8. CDR3: CASSPKLGGLETQYF. CDR3 in DNA: TGTGCCAGCTCACCAAAACTAGGGGGCTTGGAGACCCAGTACTTC.

V usage is TRBV6-6 and J usage is TRBJ1-1; TRBD1 matches 9 bases. The germline V gene encodes CDR1 MNHNY and CDR2 SVGAGI (reference sequence). V shed 7 bases, J shed 2 bases, and the junction held 5 bases outside the gene matches. This CDR3 comprises 14 residues. Here the CDR3 reads CASKGDRDNTEAFF. In DNA form, the CDR3 reads TGTGCCAGCAAGGGGGACAGGGACAACACTGAAGCTTTCTTT.

The rearrangement joins TRBV19 to TRBJ1-5; perhaps TRBD1 as D (5 bases). The V and J ends lost 3 bases and 5 bases respectively, with 11 bases between them. Germline CDR1 LNHDA, CDR2 SQIVND (reference sequence). The CDR3 covers 14 residues. The CDR3 nucleotides read TGTGCCAGTAGTATTAGGGGAATAGATCAGCCCCAGCATTTT. Protein product: CASSIRGIDQPQHF.

The chain combines TRBV6-1 with TRBJ1-2, with 7 positions matching TRBD1. Trimming cost V 3 bases and J 1 base; bases outside gene matches: 5. CDR1 and CDR2 (germline): MNHNS, SASEGT. The CDR3 is 15 amino acids. The CDR3 region is CASSDPGQINYGYTF. The DNA of the CDR3 is TGTGCCAGCAGTGACCCGGGACAGATTAACTATGGCTACACCTTC.

The gene calls are TRBV9 and TRBJ2-7; 13 bases line up with TRBD2. Germline V gene lookup returns CDR1 SGDLS and CDR2 YYNGEE. This CDR3 comprises 14 residues. V trimming: 4 bases; J trimming: 5 bases; junction bases outside the gene matches: 3. Here the CDR3 DNA reads TGTGCCAGCAGCCCTGGACTAGCGGGAGACGAGCAGTACTTC. As protein: CASSPGLAGDEQYF. The whole variable domain, filled in from reference TRBV9 and TRBJ2-7, reads DSGVTQTPKHLITATGQRVTLRCSPRSGDLSVYWYQQSLDQGLQFLIQYYNGEERAKGNILERFSAQQFPDLHSELNLSSLELGDSALYFCASSPGLAGDEQYFGPGTRLTVT.

The J gene is TRBJ2-3, the V gene TRBV28; 9 nucleotides align to TRBD2. The CDR3 extends over 16 amino acids. Trimming removed 2 bases from V and 3 bases from J; junction bases left unmatched: 6. Germline V lookup: CDR1 MDHEN, CDR2 SYDVKM. The DNA of the CDR3 is TGTGCCAGCAGTTTACCGGTAGCGGGAGTAACAGATACGCAGTATTTT. Its protein product is CASSLPVAGVTDTQYF.

This chain connects TRBV7-3 to TRBJ2-1; D remains ambiguous. Germline CDR1 is SGHTA and CDR2 is FQGTGA. There are 13 residues in the CDR3. The V gene lost 5 bases and the J gene lost 3 bases, with 8 bases spanning the gap. The CDR3 region has the DNA TGTGCCAGCAGCGATGGCAGCTACAATGAGCAGTTCTTC. This translates into CASSDGSYNEQFF.